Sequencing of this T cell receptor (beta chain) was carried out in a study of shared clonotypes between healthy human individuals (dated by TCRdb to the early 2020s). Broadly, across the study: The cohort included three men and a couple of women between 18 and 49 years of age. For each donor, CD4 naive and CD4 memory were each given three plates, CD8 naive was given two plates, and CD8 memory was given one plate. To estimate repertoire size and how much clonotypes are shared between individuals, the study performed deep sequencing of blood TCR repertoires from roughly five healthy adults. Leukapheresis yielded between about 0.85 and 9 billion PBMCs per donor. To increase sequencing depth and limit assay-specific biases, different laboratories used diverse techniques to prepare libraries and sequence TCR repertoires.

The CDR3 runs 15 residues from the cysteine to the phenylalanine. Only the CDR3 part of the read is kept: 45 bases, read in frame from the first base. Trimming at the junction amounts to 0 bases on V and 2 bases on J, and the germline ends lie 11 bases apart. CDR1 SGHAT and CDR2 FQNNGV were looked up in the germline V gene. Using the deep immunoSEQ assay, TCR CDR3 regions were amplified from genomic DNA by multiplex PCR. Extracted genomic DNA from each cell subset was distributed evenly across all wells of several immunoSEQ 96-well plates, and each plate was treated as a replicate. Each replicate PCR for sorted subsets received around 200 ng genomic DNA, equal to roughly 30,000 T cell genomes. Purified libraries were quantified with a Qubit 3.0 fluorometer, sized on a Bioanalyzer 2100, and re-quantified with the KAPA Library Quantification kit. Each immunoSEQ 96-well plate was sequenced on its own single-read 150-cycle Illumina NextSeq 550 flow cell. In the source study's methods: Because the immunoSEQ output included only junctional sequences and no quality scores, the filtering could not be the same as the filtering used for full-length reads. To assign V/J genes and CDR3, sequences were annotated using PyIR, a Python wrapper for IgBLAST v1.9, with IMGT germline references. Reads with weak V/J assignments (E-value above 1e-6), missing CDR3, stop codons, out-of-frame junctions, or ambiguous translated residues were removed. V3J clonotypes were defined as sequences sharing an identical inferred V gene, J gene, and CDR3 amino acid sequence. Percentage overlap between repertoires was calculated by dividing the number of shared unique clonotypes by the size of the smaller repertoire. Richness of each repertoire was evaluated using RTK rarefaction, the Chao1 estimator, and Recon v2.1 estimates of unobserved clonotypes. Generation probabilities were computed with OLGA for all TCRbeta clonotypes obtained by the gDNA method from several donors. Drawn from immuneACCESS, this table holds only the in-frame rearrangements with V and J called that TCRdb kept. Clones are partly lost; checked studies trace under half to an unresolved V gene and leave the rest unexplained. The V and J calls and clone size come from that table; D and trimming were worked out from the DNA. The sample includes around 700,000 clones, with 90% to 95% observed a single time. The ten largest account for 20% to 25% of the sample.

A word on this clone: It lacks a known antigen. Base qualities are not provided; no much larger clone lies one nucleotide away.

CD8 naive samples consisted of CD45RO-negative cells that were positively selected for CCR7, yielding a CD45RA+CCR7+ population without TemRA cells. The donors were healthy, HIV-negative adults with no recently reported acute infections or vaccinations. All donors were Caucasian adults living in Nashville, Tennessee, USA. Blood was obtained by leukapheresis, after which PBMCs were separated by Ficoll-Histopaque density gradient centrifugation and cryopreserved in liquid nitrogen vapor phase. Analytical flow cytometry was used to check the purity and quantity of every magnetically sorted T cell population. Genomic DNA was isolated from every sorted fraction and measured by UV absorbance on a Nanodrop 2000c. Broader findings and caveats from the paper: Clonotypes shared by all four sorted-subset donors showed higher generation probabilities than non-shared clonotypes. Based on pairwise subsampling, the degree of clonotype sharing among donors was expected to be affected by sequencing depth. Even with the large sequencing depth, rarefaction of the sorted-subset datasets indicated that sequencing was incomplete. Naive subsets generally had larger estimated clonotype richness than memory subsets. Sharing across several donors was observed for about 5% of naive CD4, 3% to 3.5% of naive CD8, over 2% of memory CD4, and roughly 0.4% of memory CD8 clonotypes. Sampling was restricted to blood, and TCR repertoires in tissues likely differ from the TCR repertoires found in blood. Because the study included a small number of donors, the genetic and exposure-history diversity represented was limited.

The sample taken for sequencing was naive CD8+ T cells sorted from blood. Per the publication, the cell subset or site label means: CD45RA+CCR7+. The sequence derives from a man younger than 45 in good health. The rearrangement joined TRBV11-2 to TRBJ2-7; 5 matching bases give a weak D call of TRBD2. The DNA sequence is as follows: TGTGCCAGCAGCTTAGAAGCCGCAGCGGCCTACGAGCAGTACTTC. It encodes CASSLEAAAAYEQYF.